The rows below give T cell receptor beta chains drawn from one sample of a study of CD8 T cells in Susac syndrome. From the immunoSEQ multiplex PCR reads, TCRdb called clonotypes with MiXCR, one entry per CDR3 protein. The sample consists of approximately 190,000 distinct CDR3 sequences, approximately 95% of them appearing once. Specimen: CD4+ T cells from PBMCs. The receptors shown here come from a human donor with Susac syndrome. CDR3s include the opening cysteine and the closing phenylalanine or tryptophan. The D gene is left open where the match is weak. The size of a clone is reported for some rows only, either as once, few or many, or as a class for expanded clones.

V gene: TRBV12-3/TRBV12-4
D gene: -
clone size: -
J gene: TRBJ2-5
CDR3 protein: CASSLNTQETQYF
CDR3 DNA: TGTGCCAGCAGTTTAAACACCCAAGAGACCCAGTACTTC

V gene: TRBV2
D gene: -
clone size: once
J gene: TRBJ2-7
CDR3 protein: CASSGVIYEQYF
CDR3 DNA: TGTGCCAGCAGTGGTGTTATATACGAGCAGTACTTC

V gene: TRBV7-2
D gene: -
clone size: -
J gene: TRBJ1-2
CDR3 protein: CASSVISFDKRYTF
CDR3 DNA: TGTGCCAGCAGCGTAATCTCATTCGATAAGCGCTACACCTTC

V gene: TRBV30
D gene: TRBD1
clone size: once
J gene: TRBJ2-3
CDR3 protein: CAWSTGTGAVDTQYF
CDR3 DNA: TGTGCCTGGAGTACCGGGACAGGGGCGGTAGATACGCAGTATTTT

V gene: TRBV6-5
D gene: -
clone size: -
J gene: TRBJ1-2
CDR3 protein: CASSRDGDYGGYTF
CDR3 DNA: TGTGCCAGCAGTCGAGACGGAGATTACGGTGGCTACACCTTC

V gene: TRBV4-3
D gene: -
clone size: few
J gene: TRBJ2-2
CDR3 protein: CASSQDLAGELFF
CDR3 DNA: TGCGCCAGCAGCCAAGATTTAGCCGGGGAGCTGTTTTTT

V gene: TRBV6-2/TRBV6-3
D gene: TRBD1
clone size: -
J gene: TRBJ1-1
CDR3 protein: CASSSRTGSYEAFF
CDR3 DNA: TGTGCCAGCAGTTCTCGGACAGGGTCGTATGAAGCTTTCTTT

V gene: TRBV20-1
D gene: TRBD1
clone size: -
J gene: TRBJ2-5
CDR3 protein: CSARDIGQGRETQYF
CDR3 DNA: TGCAGTGCTAGAGATATCGGACAGGGGAGAGAGACCCAGTACTTC

V gene: TRBV30
D gene: TRBD1
clone size: -
J gene: TRBJ1-5
CDR3 protein: CAWGQGLNQPQHF
CDR3 DNA: TGTGCCTGGGGACAGGGGCTCAATCAGCCCCAGCATTTT

V gene: TRBV12-3/TRBV12-4
D gene: -
clone size: once
J gene: TRBJ1-6
CDR3 protein: CASSLSWGRSPLHF
CDR3 DNA: TGTGCCAGCAGTTTATCGTGGGGACGTTCACCCCTCCACTTT

V gene: TRBV5-1
D gene: TRBD1
clone size: few
J gene: TRBJ1-2
CDR3 protein: CASSLDRDYGYTF
CDR3 DNA: TGTGCCAGCAGTCTAGACAGGGACTATGGCTACACCTTC

V gene: TRBV25-1
D gene: -
clone size: -
J gene: TRBJ1-2
CDR3 protein: CASRGRANYGYTF
CDR3 DNA: TGTGCCAGCAGGGGCCGAGCTAACTATGGCTACACCTTC

V gene: TRBV5-4
D gene: -
clone size: -
J gene: TRBJ1-4
CDR3 protein: CASSLGVRQSLGREKLFF
CDR3 DNA: TGTGCCAGCAGCTTAGGGGTTCGGCAGTCCCTGGGTCGTGAAAAACTGTTTTTT

V gene: TRBV30
D gene: -
clone size: -
J gene: TRBJ1-1
CDR3 protein: CAWSFMNTEAFF
CDR3 DNA: TGTGCCTGGAGTTTTATGAACACTGAAGCTTTCTTT

V gene: TRBV2
D gene: -
clone size: once
J gene: TRBJ2-4
CDR3 protein: CASSEAVARIAKNIQYF
CDR3 DNA: TGTGCCAGCAGTGAAGCGGTGGCCAGGATAGCCAAAAACATTCAGTACTTC

V gene: TRBV25-1
D gene: -
clone size: -
J gene: TRBJ2-1
CDR3 protein: CASRSNEQFF
CDR3 DNA: TGTGCCAGCAGATCCAATGAGCAGTTCTTC

V gene: TRBV18
D gene: TRBD1
clone size: -
J gene: TRBJ2-7
CDR3 protein: CASSPTGSEQYF
CDR3 DNA: TGTGCCAGCTCACCGACAGGGTCCGAGCAGTACTTC

V gene: TRBV9
D gene: -
clone size: -
J gene: TRBJ2-2
CDR3 protein: CASSVATRNTGELFF
CDR3 DNA: TGTGCCAGCAGCGTAGCAACCAGGAACACCGGGGAGCTGTTTTTT

V gene: TRBV6-5
D gene: -
clone size: -
J gene: TRBJ1-5
CDR3 protein: CASSYDGSRPQHF
CDR3 DNA: TGTGCCAGCAGTTATGATGGAAGTCGGCCCCAGCATTTT

V gene: TRBV10-3
D gene: TRBD2
clone size: -
J gene: TRBJ2-3
CDR3 protein: CAISDPKGAGGTDTQYF
CDR3 DNA: TGTGCCATCAGCGACCCTAAGGGAGCGGGGGGAACAGATACGCAGTATTTT

V gene: TRBV29-1
D gene: -
clone size: -
J gene: TRBJ2-5
CDR3 protein: CSVVRGKETQYF
CDR3 DNA: TGCAGCGTTGTCCGCGGAAAAGAGACCCAGTACTTC

V gene: TRBV7-2
D gene: -
clone size: -
J gene: TRBJ2-7
CDR3 protein: CASSLAVDPYEQYF
CDR3 DNA: TGTGCCAGCAGCTTAGCGGTGGATCCCTACGAGCAGTACTTC

V gene: TRBV4-1
D gene: TRBD1
clone size: -
J gene: TRBJ2-2
CDR3 protein: CASSPRTGEGTGELFF
CDR3 DNA: TGCGCCAGCTCTCCTCGGACAGGGGAGGGCACCGGGGAGCTGTTTTTT

V gene: TRBV24-1
D gene: -
clone size: once
J gene: TRBJ2-1
CDR3 protein: CSRWKRDNEQFF
CDR3 DNA: TGCTCCAGGTGGAAGAGGGACAATGAGCAGTTCTTC

V gene: TRBV29-1
D gene: -
clone size: -
J gene: TRBJ2-2
CDR3 protein: CSGGGNTGELFF
CDR3 DNA: TGCTCAGGGGGGGGCAACACCGGGGAGCTGTTTTTT

V gene: TRBV29-1
D gene: TRBD2
clone size: -
J gene: TRBJ2-1
CDR3 protein: CSVGNLAGTYNEQFF
CDR3 DNA: TGCAGCGTTGGGAACTTAGCGGGCACCTACAATGAGCAGTTCTTC

V gene: TRBV4-1
D gene: -
clone size: -
J gene: TRBJ1-2
CDR3 protein: CASSQDGPYGYTF
CDR3 DNA: TGCGCCAGCAGCCAAGACGGGCCTTATGGCTACACCTTC

V gene: TRBV3-1
D gene: TRBD2
clone size: -
J gene: TRBJ2-5
CDR3 protein: CASSQGMLAGGQETQYF
CDR3 DNA: TGTGCCAGCAGCCAAGGAATGCTAGCGGGGGGTCAAGAGACCCAGTACTTC

V gene: TRBV9
D gene: TRBD2
clone size: -
J gene: TRBJ2-5
CDR3 protein: CASTATSGQLGETQYF
CDR3 DNA: TGTGCCAGCACCGCGACTAGCGGTCAACTTGGGGAGACCCAGTACTTC

V gene: TRBV28
D gene: -
clone size: -
J gene: TRBJ1-2
CDR3 protein: CASSFLSYGYTF
CDR3 DNA: TGTGCCAGCAGTTTTCTTAGCTATGGCTACACCTTC

V gene: TRBV27
D gene: TRBD2
clone size: -
J gene: TRBJ2-3
CDR3 protein: CASSATSGGWDTQYF
CDR3 DNA: TGTGCCAGCAGTGCGACTAGCGGGGGCTGGGATACGCAGTATTTT

V gene: TRBV5-1
D gene: -
clone size: -
J gene: TRBJ2-1
CDR3 protein: CASSHGGGVDEQFF
CDR3 DNA: TGCGCCAGCAGCCACGGAGGCGGTGTCGATGAGCAGTTCTTC

V gene: TRBV18
D gene: -
clone size: -
J gene: TRBJ2-5
CDR3 protein: CASSPSETQYF
CDR3 DNA: TGTGCCAGCTCACCATCGGAGACCCAGTACTTC

V gene: TRBV12-5
D gene: -
clone size: -
J gene: TRBJ2-1
CDR3 protein: CASGLVLNDFRFGGTPTYNEQFF
CDR3 DNA: TGTGCTAGTGGTTTGGTACTCAACGACTTTCGTTTCGGGGGAACACCGACCTACAATGAGCAGTTCTTC

V gene: TRBV19
D gene: -
clone size: few
J gene: TRBJ1-5
CDR3 protein: CASRGGNQPQHF
CDR3 DNA: TGTGCCAGTCGTGGGGGTAATCAGCCCCAGCATTTT

V gene: TRBV7-3
D gene: -
clone size: -
J gene: TRBJ2-3
CDR3 protein: CASSLTSHSTDTQYF
CDR3 DNA: TGTGCCAGCAGTTTAACGTCTCATAGCACAGATACGCAGTATTTT

V gene: TRBV30
D gene: TRBD1
clone size: -
J gene: TRBJ2-1
CDR3 protein: CAWRTHPGQGGEQFF
CDR3 DNA: TGTGCCTGGAGAACACATCCGGGACAGGGTGGTGAGCAGTTCTTC

V gene: TRBV6-5
D gene: TRBD1
clone size: -
J gene: TRBJ1-2
CDR3 protein: CASSETGAYGYTF
CDR3 DNA: TGTGCCAGCAGTGAGACAGGGGCCTACGGCTACACCTTC

V gene: TRBV29-1
D gene: -
clone size: -
J gene: TRBJ1-1
CDR3 protein: CSVSQVGDTEAFF
CDR3 DNA: TGCAGCGTTAGCCAGGTCGGGGACACTGAAGCTTTCTTT

V gene: TRBV27
D gene: TRBD2
clone size: -
J gene: TRBJ2-7
CDR3 protein: CASSSPGLAGGYEQYF
CDR3 DNA: TGTGCCAGCAGTTCTCCCGGACTAGCGGGTGGCTACGAGCAGTACTTC

V gene: TRBV27
D gene: TRBD1
clone size: -
J gene: TRBJ1-1
CDR3 protein: CASSLQGARGAFF
CDR3 DNA: TGTGCCAGCAGTTTACAGGGGGCGAGGGGAGCTTTCTTT

V gene: TRBV10-3
D gene: TRBD1
clone size: -
J gene: TRBJ2-7
CDR3 protein: CAISGDRGSLDEQYF
CDR3 DNA: TGTGCCATCAGTGGAGACAGGGGGTCCCTCGACGAGCAGTACTTC

V gene: TRBV28
D gene: -
clone size: -
J gene: TRBJ1-5
CDR3 protein: CATETGNQPQHF
CDR3 DNA: TGTGCCACCGAGACGGGCAATCAGCCCCAGCATTTT

V gene: TRBV20-1
D gene: TRBD1
clone size: -
J gene: TRBJ1-4
CDR3 protein: CSADSGTGDEKLFF
CDR3 DNA: TGCAGTGCTGACTCCGGGACAGGGGACGAAAAACTGTTTTTT

V gene: TRBV3-1
D gene: -
clone size: -
J gene: TRBJ1-2
CDR3 protein: CASSQGVNYGYTF
CDR3 DNA: TGTGCCAGCAGCCAAGGTGTAAACTATGGCTACACCTTC

V gene: TRBV3-1
D gene: TRBD2
clone size: -
J gene: TRBJ2-1
CDR3 protein: CASSQDFASGVHEQFF
CDR3 DNA: TGTGCCAGCAGCCAAGATTTCGCTAGCGGCGTGCATGAGCAGTTCTTC

V gene: TRBV7-7
D gene: TRBD2
clone size: -
J gene: TRBJ2-1
CDR3 protein: CASSSGTRGQLAYNEQFF
CDR3 DNA: TGTGCTAGCAGCTCCGGGACTAGGGGCCAGCTAGCCTACAATGAGCAGTTCTTC

V gene: TRBV20-1
D gene: -
clone size: once
J gene: TRBJ2-5
CDR3 protein: CSARPQAETQYF
CDR3 DNA: TGCAGTGCTAGACCCCAAGCTGAGACCCAGTACTTC

V gene: TRBV7-3
D gene: -
clone size: -
J gene: TRBJ1-2
CDR3 protein: CASSLFAGYGYTF
CDR3 DNA: TGTGCCAGCAGCTTATTTGCGGGGTATGGCTACACCTTC

V gene: TRBV27
D gene: TRBD2
clone size: -
J gene: TRBJ2-7
CDR3 protein: CASSLSPGGYEQYF
CDR3 DNA: TGTGCCAGCAGTTTATCGCCCGGGGGGTACGAGCAGTACTTC

V gene: TRBV5-5
D gene: TRBD2
clone size: -
J gene: TRBJ2-1
CDR3 protein: CASSFRGVGNNEQFF
CDR3 DNA: TGTGCCAGCAGCTTCCGGGGGGTGGGAAACAATGAGCAGTTCTTC

V gene: TRBV9
D gene: TRBD2
clone size: -
J gene: TRBJ2-3
CDR3 protein: CASSPGLAGGITDTQYF
CDR3 DNA: TGTGCCAGCAGCCCGGGACTAGCGGGGGGAATCACAGATACGCAGTATTTT

V gene: TRBV4-3
D gene: -
clone size: -
J gene: TRBJ1-2
CDR3 protein: CASSQNQGRGYTF
CDR3 DNA: TGCGCCAGCAGCCAAAACCAGGGGAGAGGCTACACCTTC

V gene: TRBV7-9
D gene: -
clone size: -
J gene: TRBJ2-7
CDR3 protein: CASSLGSDGTYEQYF
CDR3 DNA: TGTGCCAGCAGCTTAGGGTCGGATGGAACCTACGAGCAGTACTTC

V gene: TRBV30
D gene: -
clone size: -
J gene: TRBJ1-2
CDR3 protein: CAWSVNVYLGYTF
CDR3 DNA: TGTGCCTGGAGTGTAAACGTTTATTTGGGCTACACCTTC